This TCR beta chain was identified during a study of T cells in Graves' hyperthyroidism and ophthalmopathy. Study findings and constraints: In the blood, most expanded thyroid clonotypes above 0.001 appeared as well.

CDR3 size: 13 residues. Germline V lookup: CDR1 SEHNR, CDR2 FQNEAQ (reference sequence). V lost 4 bases and J lost 2, with 9 bases in between. If no ophthalmopathy progression occurred within 18 months, Graves' hyperthyroidism was stable. This clonotype was detected many times. Its antigen is not identified. TCR beta CDR3 regions were amplified from RNA transcripts. RT-PCR in the first round (using the HTBI primer set) targeted the TCR CDR3. MiXCR, run by TCRdb on the multiplex PCR reads, gives a single entry per CDR3 protein. The sample has around 440,000 distinct CDR3 sequences; 15% to 18% are singletons.

Sequenced: blood. The source is a woman aged 18-29 years with Graves' hyperthyroidism. The chain carries TRBV7-9 and TRBJ2-7; D gene uncertain. CDR3 nucleotides: TGTGCCAGCAGCTCAAACTCACCCTACGAGCAGTACTTC. It translates to CASSSNSPYEQYF.